This is a list of T cell receptor beta chains from one sample in a study of cytomegalovirus exposure and HLA in healthy donors. Method: immunoSEQ multiplex PCR; TCRdb's copy keeps in-frame clones and lacks some. The repertoire holds some 200,000 clones, with about 85% as singletons. The specimen was PBMCs. The receptors stem from a man over 45 in good health and CMV-seronegative. CDR3s include the opening cysteine and the closing phenylalanine or tryptophan. Each record gives: V gene, clone size, J gene, D gene, CDR3 protein, CDR3 DNA. D genes are given only for firm matches. Only some rows state a clone size, as once, few, many or a class for expanded clones.

TRBV7-2	few	TRBJ2-7	-	CASSLQGLQQYF	TGTGCCAGCAGCCTACAGGGCTTGCAGCAGTACTTC
TRBV20-1	-	TRBJ1-1	TRBD1	CSPGGNTEAFF	TGCAGCCCAGGGGGGAACACTGAAGCTTTCTTT
TRBV7-9	-	TRBJ2-3	-	CASSFGGTDTQYF	TGTGCCAGCAGCTTTGGAGGGACAGATACGCAGTATTTT
TRBV5-6	-	TRBJ1-6	-	CASSFGRGMYSPLHF	TGTGCCAGCAGCTTTGGGCGGGGAATGTATTCACCCCTCCACTTT
TRBV9	-	TRBJ1-2	-	CASSTSSAYGYTF	TGTGCCAGCAGCACATCTAGCGCCTATGGCTACACCTTC
TRBV5-6	-	TRBJ2-3	TRBD1	CASSPRTGGRDTQYF	TGTGCCAGCAGCCCCCGGACAGGGGGCAGAGATACGCAGTATTTT
TRBV7-9	-	TRBJ1-3	-	CSSSLQGNTIYF	TGTTCCAGCAGCTTACAGGGAAACACCATATATTTT
TRBV14	-	TRBJ2-5	-	CASSQTVRTQYF	TGTGCCAGCAGCCAGACAGTTCGGACCCAGTACTTC
TRBV19	-	TRBJ1-5	TRBD1	CASSKTGGSNQPQHF	TGTGCCAGTAGCAAAACAGGGGGGAGCAATCAGCCCCAGCATTTT
TRBV5-6	-	TRBJ1-1	-	CASSPSVDTEAFF	TGTGCCAGCAGCCCATCAGTTGACACTGAAGCTTTCTTT
TRBV10-3	-	TRBJ1-6	-	CAISEVSGIPSPLHF	TGTGCCATCAGTGAAGTGTCGGGGATCCCGTCACCCCTCCACTTT
TRBV13	-	TRBJ1-2	TRBD1	CASSLGGQGDGYTF	TGTGCCAGCAGCTTGGGTGGCCAGGGGGATGGCTACACCTTC
TRBV6-5	once	TRBJ2-2	-	CASSYLSGELFF	TGTGCCAGCAGTTACCTGTCCGGGGAGCTGTTTTTT
TRBV19	-	TRBJ1-4	-	CATLTSQGGEKLFF	TGTGCCACTCTAACATCACAAGGAGGGGAAAAACTGTTTTTT
TRBV7-2	-	TRBJ2-7	TRBD1	CASSPGTGTYEQYF	TGTGCCAGCAGCCCCGGGACAGGGACCTACGAGCAGTACTTC
TRBV14	-	TRBJ1-1	TRBD1	CASSQRGTGGSEAFF	TGTGCCAGCAGTCAAAGAGGGACAGGGGGCTCTGAAGCTTTCTTT
TRBV7-2	-	TRBJ2-3	-	CAGRGHPRDTQYF	TGTGCCGGGCGGGGGCACCCTCGGGATACGCAGTATTTT
TRBV27	-	TRBJ2-3	-	CASSLSKTADTQYF	TGTGCCAGCAGTTTATCGAAGACAGCCGATACGCAGTATTTT
TRBV6-5	-	TRBJ1-6	-	CASTQTGYNSPLHF	TGTGCCAGCACCCAGACAGGTTATAATTCACCCCTCCACTTT
TRBV7-8	few	TRBJ2-1	-	CASTPAETINEQFF	TGTGCCAGCACCCCTGCGGAGACTATCAATGAGCAGTTCTTC
TRBV7-2	-	TRBJ2-7	TRBD1	CASRPNGQGYYEQYF	TGTGCCAGCAGACCAAATGGACAGGGGTACTACGAGCAGTACTTC
TRBV5-8	few	TRBJ2-7	-	CASRRGQLYEQYF	TGTGCCAGCAGGCGTGGACAGCTCTACGAGCAGTACTTC